The rows below give T cell receptor beta chains drawn from one sample of a study of T cell responses to AZD1222 COVID-19 vaccine. Profiling relied on immunoSEQ multiplex PCR, and the TCRdb table lists in-frame clones only, not all of them. The sample lists about 140,000 clones; 85% to 95% were seen once. Sequencing was performed on peripheral blood, taken on day 0 of AZD1222 vaccination. These receptor sequences come from an adult in good health. Each CDR3 is given with its conserved first and last residue. D genes are given only for firm matches. Expanded clones get a size class; other rows say once, few or many, or leave the size out.

v_gene: TRBV2
d_gene: .
abundance: .
j_gene: TRBJ1-1
CDR3nt: TGTGCCAGCAATATCCTCGGGGTAGGCACTGAAGCTTTCTTT
CDR3aa: CASNILGVGTEAFF

v_gene: TRBV27
d_gene: .
abundance: .
j_gene: TRBJ2-1
CDR3nt: TGTGCCAGCAGTACCGGGACGTGGCAGTTCTTC
CDR3aa: CASSTGTWQFF

v_gene: TRBV27
d_gene: .
abundance: .
j_gene: TRBJ1-2
CDR3nt: TGTGCCAGCAGCCCTGACAGAGATGGCTACACCTTC
CDR3aa: CASSPDRDGYTF

v_gene: TRBV7-9
d_gene: .
abundance: .
j_gene: TRBJ1-1
CDR3nt: TGTGCCAGCAGCTTACTCTCAGGCTTGAACACTGAAGCTTTCTTT
CDR3aa: CASSLLSGLNTEAFF

v_gene: TRBV7-2
d_gene: .
abundance: .
j_gene: TRBJ2-5
CDR3nt: TGTGCCAGCAGCTTACAGGCTCAAGAGACCCAGTACTTC
CDR3aa: CASSLQAQETQYF

v_gene: TRBV9
d_gene: .
abundance: .
j_gene: TRBJ2-5
CDR3nt: TGTGCCAGCAGCGTAGGCGGGGAGGAGACCCAGTACTTC
CDR3aa: CASSVGGEETQYF

v_gene: TRBV12-5
d_gene: .
abundance: .
j_gene: TRBJ2-5
CDR3nt: TGTGCTAGTGGTTCCTCCCCCACTTGGGGAGAGACCCAGTACTTC
CDR3aa: CASGSSPTWGETQYF

v_gene: TRBV19
d_gene: .
abundance: .
j_gene: TRBJ1-3
CDR3nt: TGTGCCAGTAGTATCGGACAGTACCGAAACACCATATATTTT
CDR3aa: CASSIGQYRNTIYF

v_gene: TRBV30
d_gene: .
abundance: once
j_gene: TRBJ2-1
CDR3nt: TGTGCCTGGAGTCACAATTACAATGAGCAGTTCTTC
CDR3aa: CAWSHNYNEQFF

v_gene: TRBV6-1
d_gene: .
abundance: few
j_gene: TRBJ1-1
CDR3nt: TGTGCCAGCAGTGATTCCGACAGCGCTGAAGCTTTCTTT
CDR3aa: CASSDSDSAEAFF

v_gene: TRBV29-1
d_gene: .
abundance: .
j_gene: TRBJ1-5
CDR3nt: TGCAGCGTTGGATGGGATTTGAATCAGCCCCAGCATTTT
CDR3aa: CSVGWDLNQPQHF

v_gene: TRBV5-1
d_gene: .
abundance: .
j_gene: TRBJ2-5
CDR3nt: TGCGCCAGCAGCTTGAAGGGGGGGCCAGAGACCCAGTACTTC
CDR3aa: CASSLKGGPETQYF

v_gene: TRBV4-1
d_gene: .
abundance: .
j_gene: TRBJ2-3
CDR3nt: TGCGCCAGCAGCCAAGTAGGATACACAGATACGCAGTATTTT
CDR3aa: CASSQVGYTDTQYF

v_gene: TRBV30
d_gene: .
abundance: .
j_gene: TRBJ1-4
CDR3nt: TGTGCCTGGAGGGGACCGGTGAATGAAAAACTGTTTTTT
CDR3aa: CAWRGPVNEKLFF

v_gene: TRBV6-5
d_gene: .
abundance: .
j_gene: TRBJ2-1
CDR3nt: TGTGCCAGCAGTTCACTCCGTGATCCTGGGGATGAGCAGTTCTTC
CDR3aa: CASSSLRDPGDEQFF

v_gene: TRBV6-5
d_gene: .
abundance: .
j_gene: TRBJ1-1
CDR3nt: TGTGCCAGCAGTTCAGGGATTCCGAACACTGAAGCTTTCTTT
CDR3aa: CASSSGIPNTEAFF

v_gene: TRBV6-1
d_gene: TRBD1
abundance: .
j_gene: TRBJ1-1
CDR3nt: TGTGCCAGCAGTGAGAGCCCCAGGGGGGGCTCCGGCACTGAAGCTTTCTTT
CDR3aa: CASSESPRGGSGTEAFF

v_gene: TRBV7-2
d_gene: .
abundance: .
j_gene: TRBJ1-5
CDR3nt: TGTGCCAGCAGCTTAGAACGGGGTTACAATCAGCCCCAGCATTTT
CDR3aa: CASSLERGYNQPQHF

v_gene: TRBV7-8
d_gene: .
abundance: .
j_gene: TRBJ1-2
CDR3nt: TGTGCCAGCAGCACCGGGGGGTCGGGCTACACCTTC
CDR3aa: CASSTGGSGYTF

v_gene: TRBV5-8
d_gene: .
abundance: .
j_gene: TRBJ1-1
CDR3nt: TGTGCCAGCAGCTTTATAAGAACAGAAGCTTTCTTT
CDR3aa: CASSFIRTEAFF

v_gene: TRBV19
d_gene: .
abundance: .
j_gene: TRBJ1-2
CDR3nt: TGTGCCAGTAGTATATTGGGTTTAGATGGCTACACCTTC
CDR3aa: CASSILGLDGYTF

v_gene: TRBV12-3/TRBV12-4
d_gene: .
abundance: .
j_gene: TRBJ2-5
CDR3nt: TGTGCCAGCAGTCTCCAAGAGACCCAGTACTTC
CDR3aa: CASSLQETQYF

v_gene: TRBV6-1
d_gene: .
abundance: .
j_gene: TRBJ2-7
CDR3nt: TGTGCCAGCAGTGAATGGGGAGTGGGGTACGAGCAGTACTTC
CDR3aa: CASSEWGVGYEQYF

v_gene: TRBV7-8
d_gene: .
abundance: .
j_gene: TRBJ1-5
CDR3nt: TGTGCCAGCAGCTTAGGAGGCGACGGCGGGTTTCGCAATCAGCCCCAGCATTTT
CDR3aa: CASSLGGDGGFRNQPQHF

v_gene: TRBV7-2
d_gene: .
abundance: .
j_gene: TRBJ2-3
CDR3nt: TGTGCCAGCAGCTTAGCACACGGCACAGATACGCAGTATTTT
CDR3aa: CASSLAHGTDTQYF

v_gene: TRBV24-1
d_gene: .
abundance: .
j_gene: TRBJ1-4
CDR3nt: TGTGCCACCAGTGGGGTTTCGGCTAATGAAAAACTGTTTTTT
CDR3aa: CATSGVSANEKLFF